The 15 T cell receptor beta chains presented below share a single source sample, sequenced in a study of cytomegalovirus exposure and HLA in healthy donors. PCR employed 60 Vbeta and 13 Jbeta primers. TCRdb's copy holds only in-frame clones and misses some; the assay was immunoSEQ multiplex PCR. The data hold some 220,000 clones, with just under 85% observed a single time. The sequenced sample was PBMCs. The receptors derive from a woman in her 40s in good health and CMV-seronegative.

This rearrangement joins TRBV5-4 to TRBJ2-7, with TRBD1 identical over 8 bases. With V trimmed by 10 bases and J by 2 bases, 11 bases remained unmatched. Germline V gene lookup returns CDR1 SGHNT and CDR2 YYREEE (reference sequence). This CDR3 comprises 14 residues. DNA of the CDR3: TGTGCCGGAACCTCGGACAGGGCCCCCTACGAGCAGTACTTC. Translation gives CAGTSDRAPYEQYF.

The chain recombines TRBV4-3 with TRBJ1-4, with a possible D match to TRBD1 (6 bases). The CDR3 totals 15 residues. CDR1 is LGHNA, CDR2 YSLEER, per germline. Trimming removed 2 bases at V and 7 bases at J, with 14 bases between. The CDR3, as DNA: TGCGCCAGCAGCCAAACGGGACAAGTGGGTGAAAAACTGTTTTTT. Its protein product is CASSQTGQVGEKLFF.

V usage is TRBV19 and J usage is TRBJ2-7; 8 positions match TRBD1. Germline lookup yields CDR1 LNHDA and CDR2 SQIVND (reference sequence). The CDR3 has 14 amino acids. V lost 4 bases and J lost 3; bases outside the gene matches: 5. CDR3 in DNA: TGTGCCAGTAGTAGAGACAGGGGCAGCTACGAGCAGTACTTC. It is translated as CASSRDRGSYEQYF. Complete variable domain (other parts from reference TRBV19 and TRBJ2-7): DGGITQSPKYLFRKEGQNVTLSCEQNLNHDAMYWYRQDPGQGLRLIYYSQIVNDFQKGDIAEGYSVSREKKESFPLTVTSAQKNPTAFYLCASSRDRGSYEQYFGPGTRLTVT.

This chain connects TRBV29-1 to TRBJ2-7, with unresolved D. This CDR3 region has 11 residues. Trimming pared 5 bases from V and 2 bases from J, leaving 7 bases between. Germline V gene sequence: CDR1 SQVTM, CDR2 ANQGSEA. CDR3 protein: CSVLRAYEQYF. The DNA for the CDR3 is TGCAGCGTTCTCCGGGCCTACGAGCAGTACTTC.

V and J are TRBV19 and TRBJ1-1; 7 nucleotides align to TRBD1. The CDR3 consists of 15 residues. Germline CDR1 is LNHDA and CDR2 is SQIVND (reference sequence). J was trimmed by 7 bases and V by 0 bases; bases with no gene match: 8. The CDR3 DNA sequence: TGTGCCAGTAGTATAGAAGAAGGGGGCGTAGGTGAAGCTTTCTTT. Amino acid sequence: CASSIEEGGVGEAFF. The whole variable domain, remainder taken from reference TRBV19 and TRBJ1-1, is DGGITQSPKYLFRKEGQNVTLSCEQNLNHDAMYWYRQDPGQGLRLIYYSQIVNDFQKGDIAEGYSVSREKKESFPLTVTSAQKNPTAFYLCASSIEEGGVGEAFFGQGTRLTVV.

The gene calls are TRBV5-1 and TRBJ1-2; the D is unclear. The CDR3 length is 14 residues. Germline V gene data show CDR1 as SGHRS and CDR2 as YFSETQ. Trimming pared 0 bases from V and 8 bases from J, leaving 14 bases between. CDR3 sequence: CASSLDAGIGGYTF. The CDR3 DNA reads as TGCGCCAGCAGCTTGGATGCGGGCATTGGGGGCTACACCTTC.

The V and J genes are TRBV4-2 and TRBJ1-2, with D possibly TRBD1 on 5 matching bases. Between the trimmed V and J ends, which lost 4 bases and 1 base, there was a span of 13 bases. Per the germline V gene, CDR1 is LGHNA and CDR2 is YNFKEQ. The CDR3 consists of 15 residues. The CDR3 DNA reads TGTGCCAGCAGCCTAGAGGGGCCGGGTAACTATGGCTACACCTTC. This sequence encodes CASSLEGPGNYGYTF.

The CDR3 coding sequence is TGTGCCAGTAGTATTTCTCAGCGGCAGCCCCAGCATTTT. Residues: CASSISQRQPQHF. The V gene is TRBV19, the J gene TRBJ1-5, with no clear D. CDR3 length: 13 amino acids. CDR1 and CDR2 from the germline V gene are LNHDA and SQIVND (reference sequence). Trimming removed 3 bases from V and 7 bases from J, with 10 bases in between.

The chain has TRBV7-2 and TRBJ2-5, with a tentative D call TRBD2 (6 bases). Looked up from germline, CDR1 is SGHTA and CDR2 is FQGNSA. Trimming took 5 bases from V and 4 from J, leaving 14 bases between them. The CDR3 has 14 residues. The CDR3 bases are TGTGCCAGCAGCCCCCAGGTGGGGGGAGAGACCCAGTACTTC. As protein: CASSPQVGGETQYF.

J is TRBJ1-1 and V is TRBV7-2, with D maybe TRBD1 (6 bases). This CDR3 region has 14 residues. Germline V gene sequence: CDR1 SGHTA, CDR2 FQGNSA. V was clipped by 5 bases and J by 9 bases, with 19 bases between them. In nucleotides, the CDR3 is TGTGCCAGCAGCCGAAGCCGACAGGCGACTAAAGCTTTCTTT. Its translation: CASSRSRQATKAFF. The full variable domain, rest sourced from reference TRBV7-2 and TRBJ1-1, is GAGVSQSPSNKVTEKGKDVELRCDPISGHTALYWYRQSLGQGLEFLIYFQGNSAPDKSGLPSDRFSAERTGGSVSTLTIQRTQQEDSAVYLCASSRSRQATKAFFGQGTRLTVV.

The chain combines TRBV28 with TRBJ2-7; D possibly corresponds to TRBD2 (6 bases). There are 14 residues in the CDR3. Trimming removed 5 bases at V and 1 base at J, with 12 bases between. Germline loops: CDR1 MDHEN, CDR2 SYDVKM. The CDR3 nucleotides are TGTGCCAGCAGTGGAGGAGGGGCGTCCTACGAGCAGTACTTC. Translation gives CASSGGGASYEQYF.

This chain connects TRBV27 to TRBJ1-1; TRBD1 matches at 8 bases. This CDR3 has 13 amino acids. Germline CDR1 MNHEY, CDR2 SMNVEV (reference sequence). Trimming at V came to 5 bases and at J to 8 bases, leaving 7 bases not matched to a gene. CDR3: CASSPDRTGEAFF. CDR3 nucleotides: TGTGCCAGCAGTCCTGACAGGACAGGGGAAGCTTTCTTT.

The rearrangement joins TRBV27 to TRBJ2-1; D is uncertain. The CDR3 totals 11 residues. Germline V gene sequence: CDR1 MNHEY, CDR2 SMNVEV (reference sequence). The V gene lost 8 bases and the J gene lost 6 bases, with 8 bases spanning the gap. CDR3 sequence: CASEEGNEQFF. The CDR3 region has the DNA TGTGCCAGCGAGGAAGGCAATGAGCAGTTCTTC.

The chain has TRBV10-3 and TRBJ2-1; 11 nucleotides line up with TRBD1. The CDR3 extends over 15 amino acids. CDR1 is ENHRY and CDR2 is SYGVKD in the germline V gene. The V gene end was trimmed by 6 bases and the J gene end by 7 bases; junction bases not matched to a gene: 8. In nucleotides, the CDR3 is TGTGCCATCAGAGTGGGGACAGGGGGGACTAATGAGCAGTTCTTC. Translated, it gives CAIRVGTGGTNEQFF.

The chain couples TRBV14 to TRBJ1-6; no clear D. Germline-derived CDR1 and CDR2 are SGHDN and FVKESK. V was trimmed by 0 bases and J by 10 bases, leaving 4 bases between them. The CDR3 is made up of 12 amino acids. The CDR3 loop reads CASSQDRSPLHF. CDR3 bases: TGTGCCAGCAGCCAAGATCGGTCACCCCTCCACTTT. The variable domain in full, with the rest retrieved from reference TRBV14 and TRBJ1-6, is EAGVTQFPSHSVIEKGQTVTLRCDPISGHDNLYWYRRVMGKEIKFLLHFVKESKQDESGMPNNRFLAERTGGTYSTLKVQPAELEDSGVYFCASSQDRSPLHFGNGTRLTVT.